A selection of T cell receptor beta chains follows, all from one sample in a study of CD8 T cells in ankylosing spondylitis. TCRdb analysed the 5' RACE reads with MiXCR anew, one entry per CDR3 protein. The sample lists about 390,000 distinct CDR3 sequences, under 25% seen once, with about a sixth in the top ten. The sample consisted of blood, either unsorted or a sorted T cell fraction (not recorded which). The receptors derive from a male donor with ankylosing spondylitis. CDR3s include the opening cysteine and the closing phenylalanine or tryptophan. A D gene is named only where the DNA matches it firmly. Expanded clones get a size class; other rows say once, few or many, or leave the size out.

V: TRBV20-1
size: NA
J: TRBJ1-5
D: NA
DNA: TGCAGTGCCACCCCAGGGTGGGCTCAGCCCCAGCATTTT
CDR3: CSATPGWAQPQHF

V: TRBV12-3/TRBV12-4
size: NA
J: TRBJ1-6
D: TRBD1
DNA: TGTGCCAGCAGTCGACAGGGCTATAATTCACCCCTCCACTTT
CDR3: CASSRQGYNSPLHF

V: TRBV29-1
size: NA
J: TRBJ2-3
D: TRBD2
DNA: TGCAGCGTTGAAGAACCTAGCGGGACCGTCACAGATACGCAGTATTTT
CDR3: CSVEEPSGTVTDTQYF

V: TRBV7-2
size: NA
J: TRBJ1-4
D: TRBD1
DNA: TGTGCCAGCAGCTTAGTCCCGGGACAGGGAGAAAAACTGTTTTTT
CDR3: CASSLVPGQGEKLFF

V: TRBV12-3/TRBV12-4
size: NA
J: TRBJ1-5
D: NA
DNA: TGTGCCAGCAGCCCGATTTCGGGGGGGAGCAATCAGCCCCAGCATTTT
CDR3: CASSPISGGSNQPQHF

V: TRBV11-3
size: NA
J: TRBJ1-1
D: NA
DNA: TGTGCCAGCAGCTTAGATCGGGGCAGTGAAGCTTTCTTT
CDR3: CASSLDRGSEAFF

V: TRBV9
size: NA
J: TRBJ1-1
D: TRBD1
DNA: TGTGCCAACAGCGCGGGGACAGGAGAGCTGAACACTGAAGCTTTCTTT
CDR3: CANSAGTGELNTEAFF

V: TRBV12-3/TRBV12-4
size: many
J: TRBJ2-2
D: NA
DNA: TGTGCCAGCAGTTCATCAACACAGGGATTAACCGGGGAGCTGTTTTTT
CDR3: CASSSSTQGLTGELFF

V: TRBV20-1
size: NA
J: TRBJ2-7
D: NA
DNA: TGCAGTGCTAGTATTGCTACGGGCTACGAGCAGTACTTC
CDR3: CSASIATGYEQYF

V: TRBV5-1
size: few
J: TRBJ2-3
D: NA
DNA: TGCGCCAGCAGCTTGCTCGTGGGGCCTACGCAGTATTTT
CDR3: CASSLLVGPTQYF

V: TRBV5-1
size: few
J: TRBJ2-1
D: TRBD2
DNA: TGCGCCAGCAGCTGGTCGGGACTAGCGGTGGGTGAGCAGTTCTTC
CDR3: CASSWSGLAVGEQFF

V: TRBV20-1
size: NA
J: TRBJ2-7
D: NA
DNA: TGCAGTGCTCCCCGAGGGGGGGTTTCTACCTACGAGCAGTACTTC
CDR3: CSAPRGGVSTYEQYF

V: TRBV20-1
size: NA
J: TRBJ2-5
D: NA
DNA: TGCAGTGCTAGAGATCCGCACCAGGAGACCCAGTACTTC
CDR3: CSARDPHQETQYF

V: TRBV28
size: NA
J: TRBJ1-2
D: TRBD1
DNA: TGTGCCAGCACCACCGGGACAGGGCAAGGCTACACCTTC
CDR3: CASTTGTGQGYTF

V: TRBV19
size: NA
J: TRBJ2-3
D: NA
DNA: TGTGCCAGTAGTATGGGGGGCCGGTCTAGCACAGATACGCAGTATTTT
CDR3: CASSMGGRSSTDTQYF

V: TRBV5-6
size: NA
J: TRBJ1-2
D: NA
DNA: TGTGCCAGCGGGAGTAGGACCTATGGCTACACCTTC
CDR3: CASGSRTYGYTF

V: TRBV3-1
size: NA
J: TRBJ2-5
D: TRBD2
DNA: TGTGCCAGCAGCCAAGATGGGGCTAGCGGGTGCCGGAACCAAGAGACCCAGTACTTC
CDR3: CASSQDGASGCRNQETQYF

V: TRBV5-1
size: few
J: TRBJ1-5
D: NA
DNA: TGCGCCAGCAGCTTACCGGGGCCGGGTCAGCCCCAGCATTTT
CDR3: CASSLPGPGQPQHF

V: TRBV29-1
size: NA
J: TRBJ2-1
D: NA
DNA: TGCAGCGGGTTCAGACCATACAATGAGCAGTTCTTC
CDR3: CSGFRPYNEQFF

V: TRBV29-1
size: NA
J: TRBJ2-3
D: TRBD2
DNA: TGCAGCGTTGAGCGGACTAGCTGGGATACGCAGTATTTT
CDR3: CSVERTSWDTQYF

V: TRBV2
size: few
J: TRBJ2-5
D: NA
DNA: TGTGCCCATTGGGATAGGGGGAAGGAGACCCAGTACTTC
CDR3: CAHWDRGKETQYF

V: TRBV4-1
size: NA
J: TRBJ1-2
D: NA
DNA: TGCGCCAGCAGCCAAGAGGGGGGGCATGTGGACTATGGCTACACCTTC
CDR3: CASSQEGGHVDYGYTF

V: TRBV5-1
size: NA
J: TRBJ2-1
D: TRBD2
DNA: TGCGCCAGCAGCGTAGGGACTAGCGGGCGCGGTGAGCAGTTCTTC
CDR3: CASSVGTSGRGEQFF

V: TRBV10-3
size: NA
J: TRBJ1-2
D: TRBD1
DNA: TGTGCCATCAGTGACGACAGGGCGCGCGGCTACACCTTC
CDR3: CAISDDRARGYTF

V: TRBV4-2
size: few
J: TRBJ2-1
D: TRBD2
DNA: TGTGCCAGCAGCCAAGACGGATTCGGCGGGAGGGCCTCCTACAATGAGCAGTTCTTC
CDR3: CASSQDGFGGRASYNEQFF

V: TRBV11-3
size: NA
J: TRBJ2-2
D: TRBD2
DNA: TGTGCCAGCAGCTTACGGGCGGGAGTTGCCGGGGAGCTGTTTTTT
CDR3: CASSLRAGVAGELFF

V: TRBV9
size: many
J: TRBJ2-3
D: NA
DNA: TGTGCCAGCAGCGTAGAGGGTCGAAGCACAGATACGCAGTATTTT
CDR3: CASSVEGRSTDTQYF

V: TRBV12-3/TRBV12-4
size: many
J: TRBJ2-3
D: NA
DNA: TGTGCCAGCAGTTTAGAGGGGGAAGGCACAGATACGCAGTATTTT
CDR3: CASSLEGEGTDTQYF

V: TRBV20-1
size: many
J: TRBJ2-5
D: TRBD1
DNA: TGCAGTGCTTTCGACAGGGAAAGAAGAGTGACCCAGTACTTC
CDR3: CSAFDRERRVTQYF

V: TRBV4-1
size: few
J: TRBJ2-1
D: NA
DNA: TGCGCCAGCAGCTTGATTCCGGGGGCGGGTGAGCAGTTCTTC
CDR3: CASSLIPGAGEQFF

V: TRBV7-9
size: few
J: TRBJ2-5
D: NA
DNA: TGTGCCAGCAGCTGGCCGGGTTTGGGAGAGACCCAGTACTTC
CDR3: CASSWPGLGETQYF

V: TRBV12-3/TRBV12-4
size: NA
J: TRBJ2-4
D: NA
DNA: TGTGCCAGCAGTTTAAACACCAAAAACATTCAGTACTTC
CDR3: CASSLNTKNIQYF

V: TRBV29-1
size: NA
J: TRBJ2-5
D: NA
DNA: TGCAGCGTCTCCACCCTCCAGGGGCAGACCCAGTACTTC
CDR3: CSVSTLQGQTQYF

V: TRBV7-9
size: NA
J: TRBJ2-3
D: NA
DNA: TGTGCCAGCAGCCCTGGGGTGAAATGGTATTTT
CDR3: CASSPGVKWYF

V: TRBV14
size: NA
J: TRBJ2-1
D: TRBD2
DNA: TGTGCCAGCAACGGACCAGCTAGCGGAAACAATGAGCAGTTCTTC
CDR3: CASNGPASGNNEQFF

V: TRBV27
size: many
J: TRBJ2-7
D: TRBD1
DNA: TGTGCCAGCAGTCGCCACGGGACAGGGATGTACGAGCAGTACTTC
CDR3: CASSRHGTGMYEQYF

V: TRBV15
size: NA
J: TRBJ2-7
D: NA
DNA: TGTGCCACCAGCAGAGATTTCGGGGGGCTACGAGCAGAGTACTTC
CDR3: CATSRDFGGLRAEYF

V: TRBV4-1
size: many
J: TRBJ2-2
D: TRBD2
DNA: TGCGCCAGCAGCCAAGAAGGATGGTCTGGTAGCGGGAGCACCGGGGAGCTGTTTTTT
CDR3: CASSQEGWSGSGSTGELFF

V: TRBV20-1
size: NA
J: TRBJ2-1
D: TRBD2
DNA: TGCAGTGCTAGTAAGAGCGGGATTCGGGGCAATGAGCAGTTCTTC
CDR3: CSASKSGIRGNEQFF

V: TRBV6-1
size: NA
J: TRBJ2-5
D: TRBD1
DNA: TGTGCCAGCGTCAGGGGGTGGCAAGAGACCCAGTACTTC
CDR3: CASVRGWQETQYF

V: TRBV11-2
size: NA
J: TRBJ2-5
D: NA
DNA: TGTGCCAGCAGCTTAGGAGGACAACTCCTCGGGGAGACCCAGTACTTC
CDR3: CASSLGGQLLGETQYF

V: TRBV20-1
size: NA
J: TRBJ1-5
D: TRBD1
DNA: TGCAGTGCTTCCGAAGGTGTGACAGGGGGCAATCAGCCCCAGCATTTT
CDR3: CSASEGVTGGNQPQHF

V: TRBV20-1
size: NA
J: TRBJ2-7
D: NA
DNA: TGCAGTGCTAATCAGCCGAGGAGCTCCTACGAGCAGTACTTC
CDR3: CSANQPRSSYEQYF

V: TRBV7-2
size: few
J: TRBJ2-1
D: TRBD2
DNA: TGTGCCAGCAGCTTAAGTACTAGCGCCGCCTACAATGAGCAGTTCTTC
CDR3: CASSLSTSAAYNEQFF

V: TRBV5-6
size: few
J: TRBJ2-5
D: TRBD2
DNA: TGTGCCAGCAGCTTGGTGCCGGGAGGGAGGGCGGAGACCCAGTACTTC
CDR3: CASSLVPGGRAETQYF

V: TRBV12-3/TRBV12-4
size: NA
J: TRBJ2-5
D: TRBD2
DNA: TGTGCCAGCAGTCCCCCGCCCGGACTAGCGCTAGAGACCCAGTACTTC
CDR3: CASSPPPGLALETQYF

V: TRBV29-1
size: few
J: TRBJ1-2
D: NA
DNA: TGCAGCGTTTGGGGCACCCGACGTGGGGGCTACACCTTC
CDR3: CSVWGTRRGGYTF

V: TRBV20-1
size: NA
J: TRBJ2-1
D: TRBD2
DNA: TGCAGTGCGACAAGCGGGAGGGCCTCCTACAATGAGCAGTTCTTC
CDR3: CSATSGRASYNEQFF

V: TRBV2
size: NA
J: TRBJ2-2
D: NA
DNA: TGTGCCAGCGCGTTCCAGGGAAACACCGGGGAGCTGTTTTTT
CDR3: CASAFQGNTGELFF

V: TRBV7-3
size: many
J: TRBJ2-1
D: TRBD2
DNA: TGTGCCAGCAGCCCCACTGGGACTAGCGGGAGGTACAATGAGCAGTTCTTC
CDR3: CASSPTGTSGRYNEQFF